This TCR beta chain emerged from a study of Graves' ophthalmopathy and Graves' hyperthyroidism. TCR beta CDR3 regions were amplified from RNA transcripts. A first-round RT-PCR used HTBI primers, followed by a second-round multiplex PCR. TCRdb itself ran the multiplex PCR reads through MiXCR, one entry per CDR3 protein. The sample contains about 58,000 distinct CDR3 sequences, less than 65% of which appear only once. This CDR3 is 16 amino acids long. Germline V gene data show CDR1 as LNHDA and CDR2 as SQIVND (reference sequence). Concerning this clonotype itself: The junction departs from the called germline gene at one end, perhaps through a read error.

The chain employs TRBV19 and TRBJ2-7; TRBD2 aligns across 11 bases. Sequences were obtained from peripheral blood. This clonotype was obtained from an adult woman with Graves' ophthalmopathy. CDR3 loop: CASSRLAGGAPYDQYF. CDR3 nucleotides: TGTGCCAGTAGTCGCCTAGCGGGGGGTGCCCCCTACGACCAGTACTTC.